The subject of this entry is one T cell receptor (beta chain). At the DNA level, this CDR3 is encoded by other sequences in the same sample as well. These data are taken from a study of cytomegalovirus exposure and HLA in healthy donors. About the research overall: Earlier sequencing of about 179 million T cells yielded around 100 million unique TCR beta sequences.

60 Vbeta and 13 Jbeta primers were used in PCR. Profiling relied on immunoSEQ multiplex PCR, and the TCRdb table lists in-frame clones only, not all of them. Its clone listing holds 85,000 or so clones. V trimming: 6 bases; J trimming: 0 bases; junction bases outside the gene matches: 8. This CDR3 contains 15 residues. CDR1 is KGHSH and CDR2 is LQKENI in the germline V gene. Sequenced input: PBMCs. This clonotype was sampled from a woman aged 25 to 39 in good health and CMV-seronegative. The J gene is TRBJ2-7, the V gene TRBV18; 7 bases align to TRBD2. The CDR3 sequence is CASSPTPSGSYEQYF. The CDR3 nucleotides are TGTGCCAGCTCCCCGACCCCTAGCGGCTCCTACGAGCAGTACTTC.